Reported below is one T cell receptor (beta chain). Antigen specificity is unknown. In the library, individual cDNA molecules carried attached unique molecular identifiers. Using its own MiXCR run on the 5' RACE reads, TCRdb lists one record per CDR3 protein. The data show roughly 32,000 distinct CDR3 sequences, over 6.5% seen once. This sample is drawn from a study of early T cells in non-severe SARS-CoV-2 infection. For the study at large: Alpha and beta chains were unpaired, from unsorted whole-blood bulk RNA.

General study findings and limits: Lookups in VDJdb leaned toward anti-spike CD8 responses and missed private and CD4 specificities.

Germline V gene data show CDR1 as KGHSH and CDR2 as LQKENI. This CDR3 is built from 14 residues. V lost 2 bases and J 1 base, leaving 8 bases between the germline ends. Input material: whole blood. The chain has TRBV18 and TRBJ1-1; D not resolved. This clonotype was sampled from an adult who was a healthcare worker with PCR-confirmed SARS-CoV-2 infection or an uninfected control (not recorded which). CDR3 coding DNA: TGTGCCAGCTCACCAGGCGATTCGAACACTGAAGCTTTCTTT. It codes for CASSPGDSNTEAFF.